Listed here are 27 T cell receptor beta chains from one sample, sequenced in a study of cytomegalovirus exposure and HLA in healthy donors. Researchers ran the PCR with 60 Vbeta and 13 Jbeta primers. Produced via immunoSEQ multiplex PCR; TCRdb's table is partial and in-frame only. In all, the sample yields 100,000 to 150,000 clones. Sequencing was done on a sample of PBMCs. The receptors shown here come from a man aged 35 to 55 in good health and CMV-seronegative.

The chain carries TRBV28 and TRBJ2-7; 7 positions agree with TRBD1. This CDR3 contains 15 residues. After removal of 1 base from V and 1 base from J, the junction contained 4 bases not matched to a gene. Germline CDR1 reads MDHEN; CDR2 reads SYDVKM. CDR3 coding DNA: TGTGCCAGCAGTTTATCGGGACAGCCTTCCTACGAGCAGTACTTC. It yields the protein CASSLSGQPSYEQYF.

This chain links TRBV30 with TRBJ1-6; possible D gene TRBD1, 5 bases. Trimming pared 8 bases from V and 7 bases from J, leaving 12 bases between. The length of the CDR3 is 12 residues. Germline-derived CDR1 and CDR2 are GTSNPN and SVGIG (reference sequence). DNA for the CDR3: TGTGCCCAAGACAGAGAGAATTCACCCCTCCACTTT. It specifies CAQDRENSPLHF. Supplemented by reference TRBV30 and TRBJ1-6, the full variable domain reads SQTIHQWPATLVQPVGSPLSLECTVEGTSNPNLYWYRQAAGRGLQLLFYSVGIGQISSEVPQNLSASRPQDRQFILSSKKLLLSDSGFYLCAQDRENSPLHFGNGTRLTVT.

The chain is built from TRBV6-5 and TRBJ2-7; TRBD2 might be the D (6 bases). Per the germline V gene, CDR1 is MNHEY and CDR2 is SVGAGI. The CDR3 is 16 amino acids. V lost 0 bases, J lost 0 bases, and 12 bases lay in between. The CDR3 here is CASSYSFGRPSYEQYF. In DNA form, the CDR3 reads TGTGCCAGCAGTTACTCGTTCGGGAGACCCTCCTACGAGCAGTACTTC.

The rearrangement joins TRBV5-4 to TRBJ2-1; TRBD2 is a possible D gene (5 bases). Trimming removed 6 bases from V and 8 bases from J, with 18 bases in between. Germline CDR1 reads SGHNT; CDR2 reads YYREEE (reference sequence). This CDR3 is built from 14 residues. CDR3 coding DNA: TGTGCCAGCACCTCCCCCGGGGTCGGCGATGAGCAGTTCTTC. Protein product: CASTSPGVGDEQFF.

The rearrangement joins TRBV25-1 to TRBJ1-1, with 10 bases matching TRBD1. The CDR3 is made up of 15 amino acids. V was clipped by 7 bases and J by 5 bases; unmatched bases: 10. Germline CDR1 and CDR2: MGHDK and SYGVNS. The chain's CDR3 is CASTRRTGGGTEAFF. The DNA for the CDR3 is TGTGCCAGCACCCGAAGGACAGGGGGTGGGACTGAAGCTTTCTTT.

The chain joins TRBV9 to TRBJ2-3, with a weak D call TRBD2 (6 bases). V lost 0 bases and J lost 4, with 12 bases in between. CDR3 length: 15 amino acids. Germline V gene data show CDR1 as SGDLS and CDR2 as YYNGEE. The CDR3 region is CASSVVGGISDTQYF. CDR3 DNA sequence: TGTGCCAGCAGCGTAGTTGGGGGGATATCAGATACGCAGTATTTT.

The chain carries TRBV5-1 and TRBJ2-5, with 7 bases aligning to TRBD2. V gave up 4 bases and J gave up 4 bases; unmatched junction bases: 13. This CDR3 comprises 16 residues. Germline CDR1 SGHRS, CDR2 YFSETQ. The CDR3 DNA is TGCGCCAGCAGCCCTCCCTCGGCGGGAGCAGGAGAGACCCAGTACTTC. This sequence encodes CASSPPSAGAGETQYF. The full variable domain, in which reference TRBV5-1 and TRBJ2-5 provide the parts outside the CDR3, is KAGVTQTPRYLIKTRGQQVTLSCSPISGHRSVSWYQQTPGQGLQFLFEYFSETQRNKGNFPGRFSGRQFSNSRSEMNVSTLELGDSALYLCASSPPSAGAGETQYFGPGTRLLVL.

The CDR3 spells CASSSRGHQETQYF. In DNA form, the CDR3 reads TGCGCCAGCAGTTCCAGGGGCCACCAAGAGACCCAGTACTTC. The chain is built from TRBV10-1 and TRBJ2-5; TRBD1 might be the D (6 bases). Deletions cut 5 bases from V and 0 bases from J, with 10 bases between. Germline V gene data show CDR1 as WNHNN and CDR2 as SYGVQD (reference sequence). There are 14 residues in the CDR3.

The chain recombines TRBV28 with TRBJ2-3, with a weak D call TRBD2 (7 bases). The germline CDR1 and CDR2 sequences are MDHEN and SYDVKM. V lost 6 bases and J lost 7, with 20 bases in between. The CDR3 is 15 residues long. CDR3 DNA: TGTGCCAGCAGCCCGGGGGGCGCCTTGAAGAATACGCAGTATTTT. This gives the protein CASSPGGALKNTQYF.

The chain uses TRBV7-2 and TRBJ2-5; TRBD2 agrees at 10 bases. The CDR3 is made up of 14 amino acids. In germline, CDR1 is SGHTA, CDR2 FQGNSA. J gave up 5 bases and V 4 bases, and 4 bases lay outside the gene matches. The CDR3 is CASSSGTSAETQYF. CDR3 DNA sequence: TGTGCCAGCAGCTCTGGGACTAGCGCGGAGACCCAGTACTTC.

The chain is built from TRBV2 and TRBJ2-1; TRBD1 matches at 8 bases. Per germline, CDR1 SNHLY and CDR2 FYNNEI. J gave up 4 bases and V 4 bases, and 6 bases lay outside the gene matches. CDR3 length: 15 amino acids. This CDR3 is CASSGTGQAYNEQFF. Written as DNA, the CDR3 is TGTGCCAGCAGTGGAACGGGACAGGCTTACAATGAGCAGTTCTTC.

The rearrangement joins TRBV6-5 to TRBJ2-3, with 9 bases aligning to TRBD2. With V trimmed by 6 bases and J by 5 bases, 9 bases remained unmatched. The CDR3 has 15 amino acids. The germline V gene encodes CDR1 MNHEY and CDR2 SVGAGI. CDR3 protein: CASRAGTSSGDTQYF. In DNA form, the CDR3 reads TGTGCCAGCAGAGCCGGGACTAGCTCGGGAGATACGCAGTATTTT.

The chain recombines TRBV7-2 with TRBJ2-5; 8 bases align to TRBD1. The J call is doubtful: the DNA matches TRBJ2-7 better. In germline, CDR1 is SGHTA, CDR2 FQGNSA. This CDR3 contains 17 residues. The CDR3 DNA reads as TGTGCCAGCAGCACCTACACAGACAGGGGATGGGGTTACGAGCAGTACTTC. Its protein product is CASSTYTDRGWGYEQYF.

V is TRBV11-3 and J is TRBJ2-7; 11 nucleotides match TRBD2. V gave up 4 bases and J gave up 5 bases; unmatched junction bases: 7. This CDR3 is built from 15 residues. Germline lookup yields CDR1 SGHNT and CDR2 YENEEA. The CDR3 reads CASSSPLAGANEQYF. The DNA of the CDR3 is TGTGCCAGCAGCTCCCCACTAGCGGGAGCCAACGAGCAGTACTTC.

The rearrangement links TRBV5-1 to TRBJ2-5, with TRBD1 identical over 8 bases. Trimming took 0 bases from V and 5 from J; bases not matched to a gene: 3. CDR3 length: 14 amino acids. CDR1 and CDR2 (germline): SGHRS, YFSETQ. Here the CDR3 DNA reads TGCGCCAGCAGCTTGGGACAGGGGTGGGAGACCCAGTACTTC. This sequence encodes CASSLGQGWETQYF.

This sequence joins TRBV19 and TRBJ1-2; D ambiguous. The CDR3 is made up of 16 amino acids. The V end lost 1 base, the J end lost 6 bases, and 18 bases lay between the germline ends. Germline CDR1 and CDR2: LNHDA and SQIVND (reference sequence). CDR3 sequence (DNA): TGTGCCAGTAGTATAGGGTCCTTCGCTGAGGATCATGGCTACACCTTC. Translation: CASSIGSFAEDHGYTF.

The chain carries TRBV2 and TRBJ1-1; 7 nucleotides align to TRBD1. The J segment lost 1 base and the V segment lost 4 bases, leaving 3 bases of the junction unmatched. This CDR3 has 14 amino acids. Germline CDR1 is SNHLY and CDR2 is FYNNEI. The CDR3 DNA reads TGTGCCAGCAGTGTACAGGGGACGAACACTGAAGCTTTCTTT. Translating gives CASSVQGTNTEAFF. Full variable domain (rest looked up from reference TRBV2 and TRBJ1-1): EPEVTQTPSHQVTQMGQEVILRCVPISNHLYFYWYRQILGQKVEFLVSFYNNEISEKSEIFDDQFSVERPDGSNFTLKIRSTKLEDSAMYFCASSVQGTNTEAFFGQGTRLTVV.

The chain has TRBV2 and TRBJ1-1; the D gene is possibly TRBD1 (5 bases). This CDR3 comprises 13 residues. The germline V gene encodes CDR1 SNHLY and CDR2 FYNNEI. V lost 5 bases, J lost 7 bases, and 14 bases lay in between. Written as DNA, the CDR3 is TGTGCCAGCAGTTCCAGGGTTAGGGGTGAAGCTTTCTTT. It translates to CASSSRVRGEAFF.

This chain connects TRBV5-1 to TRBJ2-2; D is undetermined. The V end was cut by 4 bases, the J end by 6 bases, with 13 bases between. Germline loops: CDR1 SGHRS, CDR2 YFSETQ. CDR3 length: 14 amino acids. CDR3 amino acids: CASSSVSLAGELFF. In DNA, the CDR3 is TGCGCCAGCAGCAGTGTATCCCTAGCCGGGGAGCTGTTTTTT.

V is TRBV6-1 and J is TRBJ2-7; 7 bases align to TRBD2. The CDR3 contains 13 residues. Losses at the gene ends were 8 bases for V and 4 bases for J; bases not matched to a gene: 8. Germline CDR1 reads MNHNS; CDR2 reads SASEGT. The chain's CDR3 is CASHLAAGYEQYF. The CDR3 nucleotides read TGTGCCAGCCACCTAGCGGCGGGATACGAGCAGTACTTC.

The chain employs TRBV7-9 and TRBJ1-2; 7 nucleotides line up with TRBD1. From germline, CDR1 is SEHNR and CDR2 FQNEAQ (reference sequence). The CDR3 sequence is 12 residues long. Losses at the gene ends were 6 bases for V and 7 bases for J; bases not matched to a gene: 5. The CDR3 protein is CASRSQGVGYTF. Here the CDR3 DNA reads TGTGCCAGCAGAAGCCAGGGGGTTGGCTACACCTTC.

The chain carries TRBV6-1 and TRBJ2-2, with 8 bases fitting TRBD1. CDR3 size: 14 residues. Per the germline V gene, CDR1 is MNHNS and CDR2 is SASEGT. The ends lost 7 bases at V and 6 bases at J; junction bases unmatched: 7. The CDR3 here is CASIRDRRAGELFF. The CDR3 DNA reads as TGTGCCAGCATCCGGGACAGGAGGGCCGGGGAGCTGTTTTTT.

The V and J genes are TRBV6-6 and TRBJ1-1, with TRBD1 as a possible D gene (6 bases). The CDR3 contains 14 residues. The V end lost 7 bases, the J end lost 4 bases, and 16 bases lay between the germline ends. CDR1 is MNHNY and CDR2 is SVGAGI in the germline V gene (reference sequence). The CDR3 protein is CASTPHREGTEAFF. The CDR3 DNA reads as TGTGCCAGCACCCCTCACAGGGAGGGCACTGAAGCTTTCTTT.

The rearrangement links TRBV28 to TRBJ2-3; 10 bases are shared with TRBD2. The CDR3 is made up of 16 amino acids. CDR1 MDHEN and CDR2 SYDVKM come from the germline V gene. V lost 3 bases, J lost 5 bases, and 8 bases stayed unmatched. CDR3 amino acids: CASSFEASGSGDTQYF. DNA of the CDR3: TGTGCCAGCAGTTTCGAGGCTAGCGGGAGTGGAGATACGCAGTATTTT.

V and J are TRBV6-6 and TRBJ2-7; D gene ambiguous. V was trimmed by 6 bases and J by 2 bases, leaving 8 bases between them. Germline-derived CDR1 and CDR2 are MNHNY and SVGAGI (reference sequence). The CDR3 is 12 amino acids. CDR3 DNA: TGTGCCAGCAGATCGAGCCCCTACGAGCAGTACTTC. Translated: CASRSSPYEQYF.

The chain couples TRBV9 to TRBJ1-2; D remains unclear. Trimming shortened V by 4 bases and J by 5 bases, and 6 bases separated the two germline ends. The CDR3 is 11 amino acids. In germline, CDR1 is SGDLS, CDR2 YYNGEE. The DNA for the CDR3 is TGTGCCAGCAGCCAGTGGTATGGCTACACCTTC. This encodes CASSQWYGYTF. Filled out from reference TRBV9 and TRBJ1-2, the complete variable domain reads DSGVTQTPKHLITATGQRVTLRCSPRSGDLSVYWYQQSLDQGLQFLIQYYNGEERAKGNILERFSAQQFPDLHSELNLSSLELGDSALYFCASSQWYGYTFGSGTRLTVV.

In DNA form, the CDR3 reads TGTGCCAGCAGCCGGCCTAGCGGAAGCTCCTACAATGAGCAGTTCTTC. Translating gives CASSRPSGSSYNEQFF. The chain combines TRBV4-2 with TRBJ2-1; 7 bases are shared with TRBD2. The CDR3 has 16 amino acids. Unmatched junction bases numbered 6, after V lost 4 bases and J lost 0 bases. Germline V CDR1 and CDR2: LGHNA, YNFKEQ.